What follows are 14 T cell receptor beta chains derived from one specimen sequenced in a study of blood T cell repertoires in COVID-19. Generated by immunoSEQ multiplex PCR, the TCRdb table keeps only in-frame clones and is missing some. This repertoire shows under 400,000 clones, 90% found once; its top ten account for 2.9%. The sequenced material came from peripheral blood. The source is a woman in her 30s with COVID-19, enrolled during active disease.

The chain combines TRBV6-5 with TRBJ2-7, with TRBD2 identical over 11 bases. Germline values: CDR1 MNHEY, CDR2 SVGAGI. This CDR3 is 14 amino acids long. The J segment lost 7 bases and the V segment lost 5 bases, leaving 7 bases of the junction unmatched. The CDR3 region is CASSLLAGDGEQYF. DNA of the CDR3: TGTGCCAGCAGTCTACTAGCGGGAGATGGAGAGCAGTACTTC.

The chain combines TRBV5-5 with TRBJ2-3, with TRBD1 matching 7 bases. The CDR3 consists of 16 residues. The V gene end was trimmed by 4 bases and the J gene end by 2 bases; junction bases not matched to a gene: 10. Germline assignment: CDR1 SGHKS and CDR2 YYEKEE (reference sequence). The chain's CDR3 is CASSTPGTASTDTQYF. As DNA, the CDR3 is TGTGCCAGCAGCACCCCTGGGACAGCCTCCACAGATACGCAGTATTTT.

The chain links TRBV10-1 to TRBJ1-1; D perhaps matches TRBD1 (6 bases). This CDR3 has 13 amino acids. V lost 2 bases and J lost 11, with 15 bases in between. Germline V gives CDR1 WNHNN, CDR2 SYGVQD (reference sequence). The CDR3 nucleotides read TGCGCCAGCAGTGAGGGAGTGGCAGGGGTGGCTTTCTTT. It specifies CASSEGVAGVAFF.

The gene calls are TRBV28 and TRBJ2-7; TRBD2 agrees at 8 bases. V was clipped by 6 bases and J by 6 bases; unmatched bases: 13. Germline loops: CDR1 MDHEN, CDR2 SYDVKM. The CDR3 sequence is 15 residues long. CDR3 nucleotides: TGTGCCAGCAGCCCCAGCGGGAGCGGGGTCGCCGAGCAGTACTTC. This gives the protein CASSPSGSGVAEQYF.

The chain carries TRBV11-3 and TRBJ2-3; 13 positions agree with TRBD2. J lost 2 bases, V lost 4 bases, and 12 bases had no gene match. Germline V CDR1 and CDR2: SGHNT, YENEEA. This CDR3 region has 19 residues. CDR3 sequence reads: CASSSTMGLAGRFTDTQYF. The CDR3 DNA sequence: TGTGCCAGCAGCTCCACCATGGGACTAGCGGGACGGTTCACAGATACGCAGTATTTT.

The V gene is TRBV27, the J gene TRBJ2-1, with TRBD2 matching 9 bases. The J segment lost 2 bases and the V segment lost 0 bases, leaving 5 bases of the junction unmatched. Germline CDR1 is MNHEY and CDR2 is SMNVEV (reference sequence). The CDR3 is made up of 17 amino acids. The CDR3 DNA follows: TGTGCCAGCAGTTTATCTAGCGGGAGTTCCGCCTACAATGAGCAGTTCTTC. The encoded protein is CASSLSSGSSAYNEQFF.

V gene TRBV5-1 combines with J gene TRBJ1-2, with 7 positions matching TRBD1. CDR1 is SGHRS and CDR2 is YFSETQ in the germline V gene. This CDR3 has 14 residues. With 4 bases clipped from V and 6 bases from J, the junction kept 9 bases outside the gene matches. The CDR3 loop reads CASSSPAGTDGYTF. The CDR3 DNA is TGCGCCAGCAGCAGCCCGGCCGGGACAGATGGCTACACCTTC.

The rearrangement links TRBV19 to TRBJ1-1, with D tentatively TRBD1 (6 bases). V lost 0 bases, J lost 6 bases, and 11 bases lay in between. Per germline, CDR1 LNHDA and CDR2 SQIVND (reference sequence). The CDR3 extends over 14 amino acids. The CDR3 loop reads CASSIDFRGSEAFF. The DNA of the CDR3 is TGTGCCAGTAGTATAGATTTCAGGGGCTCTGAAGCTTTCTTT.

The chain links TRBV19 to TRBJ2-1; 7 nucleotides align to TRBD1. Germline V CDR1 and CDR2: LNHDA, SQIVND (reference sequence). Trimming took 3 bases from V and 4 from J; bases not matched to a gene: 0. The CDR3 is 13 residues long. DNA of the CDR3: TGTGCCAGTAGTATGGGACAGTACAATGAGCAGTTCTTC. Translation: CASSMGQYNEQFF.

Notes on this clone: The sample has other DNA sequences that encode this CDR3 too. CDR3 protein: CASSLEGANYGYTF. DNA of the CDR3: TGCGCCAGCAGCTTGGAGGGAGCTAACTATGGCTACACCTTC. The chain recombines TRBV5-1 with TRBJ1-2, with unresolved D. The germline V gene encodes CDR1 SGHRS and CDR2 YFSETQ. The CDR3 spans 14 residues. V was cut by 0 bases and J by 0 bases, with 6 bases left in between. Filled out from reference TRBV5-1 and TRBJ1-2, the complete variable domain reads KAGVTQTPRYLIKTRGQQVTLSCSPISGHRSVSWYQQTPGQGLQFLFEYFSETQRNKGNFPGRFSGRQFSNSRSEMNVSTLELGDSALYLCASSLEGANYGYTFGSGTRLTVV.

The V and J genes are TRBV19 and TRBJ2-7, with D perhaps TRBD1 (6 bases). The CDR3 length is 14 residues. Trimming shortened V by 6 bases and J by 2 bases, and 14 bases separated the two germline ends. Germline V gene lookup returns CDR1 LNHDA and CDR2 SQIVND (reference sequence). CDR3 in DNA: TGTGCCAGTAGGGGACGACAGGTCCCCTACGAGCAGTACTTC. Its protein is CASRGRQVPYEQYF.

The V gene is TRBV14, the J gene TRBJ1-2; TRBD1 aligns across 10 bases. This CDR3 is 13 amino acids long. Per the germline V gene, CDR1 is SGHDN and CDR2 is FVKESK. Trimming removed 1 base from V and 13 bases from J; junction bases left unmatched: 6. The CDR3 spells CASSQGTGGLSTF. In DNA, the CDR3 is TGTGCCAGCAGCCAAGGGACAGGGGGGCTGTCCACCTTC.

The CDR3 protein is CASSPLRQTKSSPLHF. CDR3 coding DNA: TGTGCCAGCAGCCCTCTTCGACAGACAAAAAGTTCACCCCTCCACTTT. This chain connects TRBV11-2 to TRBJ1-6, with D possibly matching TRBD1 (5 bases). Germline V gives CDR1 SGHAT, CDR2 FQNNGV. This CDR3 is 16 amino acids long. V was clipped by 5 bases and J by 9 bases, with 20 bases between them. The variable domain in full, completed from reference TRBV11-2 and TRBJ1-6, reads EAGVAQSPRYKIIEKRQSVAFWCNPISGHATLYWYQQILGQGPKLLIQFQNNGVVDDSQLPKDRFSAERLKGVDSTLKIQPAKLEDSAVYLCASSPLRQTKSSPLHFGNGTRLTVT.

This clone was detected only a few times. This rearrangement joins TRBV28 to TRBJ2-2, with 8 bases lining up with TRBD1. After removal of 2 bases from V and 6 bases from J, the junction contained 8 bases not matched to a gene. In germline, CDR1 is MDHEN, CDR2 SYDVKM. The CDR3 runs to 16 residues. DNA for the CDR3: TGTGCCAGCAGTTTAGGGTCGGGACAGGTTTCCGGGGAGCTGTTTTTT. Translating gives CASSLGSGQVSGELFF.